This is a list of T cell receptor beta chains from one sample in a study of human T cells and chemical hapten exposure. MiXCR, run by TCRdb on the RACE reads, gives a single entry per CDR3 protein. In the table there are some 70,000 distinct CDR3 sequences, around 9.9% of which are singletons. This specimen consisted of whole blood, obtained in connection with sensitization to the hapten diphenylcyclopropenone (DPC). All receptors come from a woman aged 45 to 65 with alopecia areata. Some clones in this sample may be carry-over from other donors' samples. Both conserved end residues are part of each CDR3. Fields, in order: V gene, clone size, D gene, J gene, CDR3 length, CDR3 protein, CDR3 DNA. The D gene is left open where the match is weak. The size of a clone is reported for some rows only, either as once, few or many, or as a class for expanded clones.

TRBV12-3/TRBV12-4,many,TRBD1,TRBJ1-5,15,CASSFGTGYGQPQHF,TGTGCCAGCAGTTTTGGGACAGGGTACGGTCAGCCCCAGCATTTT
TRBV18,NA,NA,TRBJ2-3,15,CASSPRRVGTDTQYF,TGTGCCAGCTCACCACGGAGGGTAGGGACAGATACGCAGTATTTT
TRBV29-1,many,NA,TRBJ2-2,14,CSVVSRSRTGELFF,TGCAGCGTTGTATCCCGGTCCCGCACCGGGGAGCTGTTTTTT
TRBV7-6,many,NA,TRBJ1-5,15,CASSPGTFVNQPQHF,TGTGCCAGCAGCCCGGGGACGTTCGTCAATCAGCCCCAGCATTTT
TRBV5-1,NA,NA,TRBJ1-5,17,CASSLAGLSGSNQPQHF,TGCGCCAGCAGCTTGGCTGGGTTATCTGGTAGCAATCAGCCCCAGCATTTT
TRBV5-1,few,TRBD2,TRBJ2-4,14,CASSREVAKNIQYF,TGCGCCAGCAGCCGGGAGGTAGCCAAAAACATTCAGTACTTC
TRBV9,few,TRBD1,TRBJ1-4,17,CASSPRPGTGTNEKLFF,TGTGCCAGCAGCCCCCGTCCCGGGACAGGGACTAATGAAAAACTGTTTTTT
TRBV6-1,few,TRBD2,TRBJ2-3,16,CASIRSGTSGRDTQYF,TGTGCCAGCATCAGGTCCGGGACTAGCGGGAGGGATACGCAGTATTTT
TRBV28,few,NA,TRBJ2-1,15,CASSFSLAGLYEQFF,TGTGCCAGCAGTTTCAGCCTAGCCGGATTGTATGAGCAGTTCTTC
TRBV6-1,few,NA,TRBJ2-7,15,CASKNGRQYSYEQYF,TGTGCCAGCAAGAATGGAAGACAGTACTCCTACGAGCAGTACTTC
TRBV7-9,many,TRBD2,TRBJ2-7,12,CASSSSGGEQYF,TGTGCCAGCAGCTCATCGGGGGGCGAGCAGTACTTC
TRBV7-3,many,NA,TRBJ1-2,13,CASSFRGDHGYTF,TGTGCCAGCAGCTTTAGAGGCGATCATGGCTACACCTTC
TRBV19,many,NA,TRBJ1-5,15,CATHPISPSDQPQHF,TGTGCCACCCACCCGATTTCCCCAAGCGATCAGCCCCAGCATTTT
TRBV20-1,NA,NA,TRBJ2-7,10,CSTVENEQYF,TGCAGCACTGTAGAAAACGAGCAGTACTTC
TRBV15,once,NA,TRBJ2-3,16,CATSRDKGARLNTQYF,TGTGCCACCAGCAGAGATAAAGGGGCCCGTCTCAATACGCAGTATTTT
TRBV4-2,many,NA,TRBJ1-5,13,CASSQQGRSGQHF,TGTGCCAGCAGCCAACAGGGTAGGAGTGGGCAGCATTTT
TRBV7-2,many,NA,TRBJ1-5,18,CASSWGRQLLQSNQPQHF,TGTGCCAGCAGCTGGGGGAGACAGCTCCTTCAGAGCAATCAGCCCCAGCATTTT
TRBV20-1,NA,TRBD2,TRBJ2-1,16,CSARDLAGGPYNEQFF,TGCAGTGCTAGAGATCTCGCGGGGGGGCCCTACAATGAGCAGTTCTTC
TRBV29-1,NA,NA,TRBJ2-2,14,CSVGERANTGELFF,TGCAGCGTTGGTGAGAGGGCGAACACCGGGGAGCTGTTTTTT
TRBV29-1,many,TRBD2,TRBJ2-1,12,CSVDGRKNEQFF,TGCAGCGTGGACGGGAGGAAGAATGAGCAGTTCTTC
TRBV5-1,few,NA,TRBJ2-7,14,CASSTGTISYEQYF,TGCGCCAGCAGCACGGGGACAATCTCCTACGAGCAGTACTTC
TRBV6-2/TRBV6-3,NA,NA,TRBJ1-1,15,CASSLPRTVNTEAFF,TGTGCCAGCAGCCTCCCCAGAACGGTGAACACTGAAGCTTTCTTT
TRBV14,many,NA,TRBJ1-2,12,CASSQRNYGYTF,TGTGCCAGCAGCCAACGGAACTATGGCTACACCTTC
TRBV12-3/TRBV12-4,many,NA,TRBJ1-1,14,CASRPWDGNTEAFF,TGTGCCAGCAGGCCTTGGGACGGCAACACTGAAGCTTTCTTT
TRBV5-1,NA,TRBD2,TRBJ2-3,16,CASSKGLAGVVDTQYF,TGCGCCAGCAGCAAAGGACTAGCGGGAGTGGTAGATACGCAGTATTTT
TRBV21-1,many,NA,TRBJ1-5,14,CASSKTVTNQPQHF,TGTGCCAGCAGCAAGACAGTGACTAATCAGCCCCAGCATTTT